This entry describes one TCR beta chain. Using immunoSEQ multiplex PCR, the repertoire was profiled, and TCRdb retains in-frame clones only, with some absent. Among under 600,000 clones listed, approximately 95% were seen once. V was clipped by 4 bases and J by 0 bases; unmatched bases: 12. This CDR3 is 20 amino acids long. The V gene's germline CDR1 is MNHEY and CDR2 SMNVEV (reference sequence). This entry is derived from a study of shared clonotypes between healthy human individuals. This TCR came from a young woman in good health. Input material: naive CD4+ T cells sorted from blood. Documented subset: CD45RA+ positively selected. This chain joins TRBV27 and TRBJ2-6; 10 bases are a match to TRBD2. The CDR3 DNA follows: TGTGCCAGCAGTTCCGCGGGTTATAGCGGGAGGAACTCTGGGGCCAACGTCCTGACTTTC. Protein product: CASSSAGYSGRNSGANVLTF. The variable domain in full, with the rest retrieved from reference TRBV27 and TRBJ2-6, is EAQVTQNPRYLITVTGKKLTVTCSQNMNHEYMSWYRQDPGLGLRQIYYSMNVEVTDKGDVPEGYKVSRKEKRNFPLILESPSPNQTSLYFCASSSAGYSGRNSGANVLTFGAGSRLTVL.